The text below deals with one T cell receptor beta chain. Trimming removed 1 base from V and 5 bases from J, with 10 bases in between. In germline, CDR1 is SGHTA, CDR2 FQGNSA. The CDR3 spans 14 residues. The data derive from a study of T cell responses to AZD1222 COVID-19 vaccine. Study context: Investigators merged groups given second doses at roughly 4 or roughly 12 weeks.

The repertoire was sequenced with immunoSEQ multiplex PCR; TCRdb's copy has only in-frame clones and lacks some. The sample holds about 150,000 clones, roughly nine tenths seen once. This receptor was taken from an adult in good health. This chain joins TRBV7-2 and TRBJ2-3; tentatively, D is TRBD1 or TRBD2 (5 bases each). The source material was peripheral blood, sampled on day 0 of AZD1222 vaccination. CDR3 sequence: CASSLGGTGDTQYF. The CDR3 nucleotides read TGTGCCAGCAGCTTAGGAGGGACCGGAGATACGCAGTATTTT.